This is a list of T cell receptor beta chains from one sample in a study of CD8 T cells in ankylosing spondylitis. TCRdb reanalysed the 5' RACE reads using MiXCR and keeps one entry per CDR3 protein. The repertoire holds about 220,000 distinct CDR3 sequences, with around 7.9% as singletons. Sequenced sample: blood, either unsorted or a sorted T cell fraction (not recorded which). These receptors were collected from a male donor with ankylosing spondylitis. CDR3s include the opening cysteine and the closing phenylalanine or tryptophan. D genes are given only for firm matches. The listing skips clone size in some rows; elsewhere it reads once, few, many or a size class.

v_call: TRBV19; d_call: .; j_call: TRBJ2-1; clone_size: many; cdr3_aa: CASREGTDNEQFF; cdr3_nt: TGTGCCAGTAGGGAGGGGACAGACAATGAGCAGTTCTTC
v_call: TRBV13; d_call: .; j_call: TRBJ2-7; clone_size: many; cdr3_aa: CASSGSPRSYEQYF; cdr3_nt: TGTGCCAGCAGCGGTTCCCCTCGCAGCTACGAGCAGTACTTC
v_call: TRBV15; d_call: TRBD2; j_call: TRBJ2-7; clone_size: .; cdr3_aa: CATSRTGTSGYEQYF; cdr3_nt: TGTGCCACCAGCAGAACCGGGACTAGCGGCTACGAGCAGTACTTC
v_call: TRBV7-9; d_call: TRBD2; j_call: TRBJ2-1; clone_size: .; cdr3_aa: CASSSLGGSYNEQFF; cdr3_nt: TGTGCCAGCAGCTCGCTGGGGGGGTCCTACAATGAGCAGTTCTTC
v_call: TRBV24-1; d_call: .; j_call: TRBJ1-2; clone_size: many; cdr3_aa: CATSNGYGYTF; cdr3_nt: TGTGCCACCAGTAATGGGTATGGCTACACCTTC
v_call: TRBV20-1; d_call: .; j_call: TRBJ2-1; clone_size: many; cdr3_aa: CSASRWGRVDEQFF; cdr3_nt: TGCAGTGCCAGCAGGTGGGGGAGAGTCGATGAGCAGTTCTTC
v_call: TRBV11-2; d_call: TRBD1; j_call: TRBJ1-2; clone_size: few; cdr3_aa: CASSLRTGAHGYTF; cdr3_nt: TGTGCCAGCAGCCTAAGAACAGGGGCCCATGGCTACACCTTC
v_call: TRBV7-2; d_call: TRBD1; j_call: TRBJ1-6; clone_size: many; cdr3_aa: CASSWDRGNSPLHF; cdr3_nt: TGTGCCAGCAGCTGGGACAGGGGTAATTCACCCCTCCACTTT
v_call: TRBV6-1; d_call: .; j_call: TRBJ2-1; clone_size: .; cdr3_aa: CASSDRTGRDNEQFF; cdr3_nt: TGTGCCAGCAGCGATCGGACAGGGAGGGACAATGAGCAGTTCTTC
v_call: TRBV12-3/TRBV12-4; d_call: TRBD1; j_call: TRBJ1-1; clone_size: many; cdr3_aa: CASSALGQGVTEAFF; cdr3_nt: TGTGCCAGCAGTGCTCTAGGACAGGGGGTCACTGAAGCTTTCTTT
v_call: TRBV9; d_call: .; j_call: TRBJ2-7; clone_size: many; cdr3_aa: CASSTRGDSYEQYF; cdr3_nt: TGTGCCAGCAGCACCCGAGGGGATTCCTACGAGCAGTACTTC
v_call: TRBV20-1; d_call: .; j_call: TRBJ1-5; clone_size: .; cdr3_aa: CSAPPTLSNQPQHF; cdr3_nt: TGCAGTGCCCCCCCGACACTCAGCAATCAGCCCCAGCATTTT
v_call: TRBV27; d_call: TRBD1; j_call: TRBJ2-7; clone_size: many; cdr3_aa: CASSFATGPSSYEQYF; cdr3_nt: TGTGCCAGCAGTTTTGCGACAGGGCCCAGCTCCTACGAGCAGTACTTC
v_call: TRBV20-1; d_call: TRBD2; j_call: TRBJ2-2; clone_size: many; cdr3_aa: CSASPTLAGEVGELFF; cdr3_nt: TGCAGTGCTAGCCCTACACTAGCGGGAGAGGTCGGGGAGCTGTTTTTT